These T cell receptor beta chains were read from a single sample in a study of T cell changes during pregnancy in multiple sclerosis. Measured with immunoSEQ multiplex PCR; TCRdb has only the in-frame clones, and not every one. The sample holds more than 90,000 clones, approximately 91% seen once. The sequencing used peripheral blood, collected in the second trimester of pregnancy. The receptors were sampled from a female donor with multiple sclerosis, enrolled in a pregnancy study. CDR3s leave out the opening cysteine and the closing phenylalanine or tryptophan. Fields, in order: V gene, clone size, J gene, CDR3 protein. Clone size is stated in some rows and not others, as once, few, many or a class when expanded.

v_gene: TRBV5-8; abundance: .; j_gene: TRBJ2-7; CDR3aa: ASSLAPGQGSVREQY
v_gene: TRBV5-6; abundance: .; j_gene: TRBJ2-6; CDR3aa: ASSPRDFWGSGANVLT
v_gene: TRBV11-2; abundance: .; j_gene: TRBJ1-4; CDR3aa: ASSEDISEKLF
v_gene: TRBV7-3; abundance: .; j_gene: TRBJ2-1; CDR3aa: ASSPRASGRAGYNEQF
v_gene: TRBV7-2; abundance: once; j_gene: TRBJ2-1; CDR3aa: ASSLASNSYNEQF
v_gene: TRBV6-1; abundance: once; j_gene: TRBJ1-3; CDR3aa: ASSEYDRGATGNTIY
v_gene: TRBV6-5; abundance: .; j_gene: TRBJ1-2; CDR3aa: ASSSLQLNNYGYT
v_gene: TRBV7-2; abundance: .; j_gene: TRBJ1-1; CDR3aa: ASSPYRGGNTEAF
v_gene: TRBV19; abundance: once; j_gene: TRBJ2-7; CDR3aa: ASKWERGQVYEQY
v_gene: TRBV27; abundance: .; j_gene: TRBJ2-3; CDR3aa: ASSSRGDRRTDTQY
v_gene: TRBV21-1; abundance: .; j_gene: TRBJ1-2; CDR3aa: ASSKEGDRGNYGYT
v_gene: TRBV2; abundance: .; j_gene: TRBJ1-2; CDR3aa: ASRPTLDRGGYGYT
v_gene: TRBV28; abundance: .; j_gene: TRBJ2-1; CDR3aa: ASSFRGQANEQF
v_gene: TRBV28; abundance: .; j_gene: TRBJ1-1; CDR3aa: ASSRGRANTEAF
v_gene: TRBV28; abundance: .; j_gene: TRBJ2-7; CDR3aa: ASSFSGIRDGEQY
v_gene: TRBV4-1; abundance: .; j_gene: TRBJ1-5; CDR3aa: ASSLGQGGQPQH
v_gene: TRBV5-1; abundance: .; j_gene: TRBJ2-1; CDR3aa: ASSAGAGVINEQF
v_gene: TRBV25-1; abundance: .; j_gene: TRBJ2-6; CDR3aa: ASSGGTISGANVLT
v_gene: TRBV15; abundance: .; j_gene: TRBJ2-3; CDR3aa: ATSRGTSGLTDTQY
v_gene: TRBV29-1; abundance: .; j_gene: TRBJ1-2; CDR3aa: SAEVWTGYGYT
v_gene: TRBV5-1; abundance: .; j_gene: TRBJ1-1; CDR3aa: ASSFTASNTEAF
v_gene: TRBV7-9; abundance: .; j_gene: TRBJ1-5; CDR3aa: ASSWTGGNQPQH
v_gene: TRBV18; abundance: few; j_gene: TRBJ2-7; CDR3aa: ASSQVQGAASEQY
v_gene: TRBV28; abundance: .; j_gene: TRBJ2-7; CDR3aa: ASSLSGGPSYEQY
v_gene: TRBV28; abundance: .; j_gene: TRBJ1-2; CDR3aa: ATREGWVTGYT
v_gene: TRBV27; abundance: .; j_gene: TRBJ2-6; CDR3aa: ASSLTGFASGANVLT
v_gene: TRBV4-2; abundance: few; j_gene: TRBJ1-5; CDR3aa: ASSQGQENQPQH
v_gene: TRBV7-2; abundance: .; j_gene: TRBJ1-5; CDR3aa: ASSLSPGGSNQPQH
v_gene: TRBV2; abundance: .; j_gene: TRBJ2-2; CDR3aa: ASSGPRAGTGELF
v_gene: TRBV4-1; abundance: .; j_gene: TRBJ2-7; CDR3aa: ASSQGRGGANSYEQY
v_gene: TRBV27; abundance: once; j_gene: TRBJ1-5; CDR3aa: ASSLSQVNQPQH
v_gene: TRBV27; abundance: .; j_gene: TRBJ2-7; CDR3aa: ASSFDRGLYEQY
v_gene: TRBV15; abundance: .; j_gene: TRBJ2-1; CDR3aa: ATSLASYNEQF
v_gene: TRBV19; abundance: .; j_gene: TRBJ2-7; CDR3aa: ASSTYAGGGEGYEQY
v_gene: TRBV5-6; abundance: .; j_gene: TRBJ2-7; CDR3aa: ASSFRQVSSYEQY
v_gene: TRBV6-6; abundance: once; j_gene: TRBJ1-1; CDR3aa: ASSSWDSIEAF
v_gene: TRBV5-1; abundance: .; j_gene: TRBJ1-1; CDR3aa: ASSLGTGGATEAF
v_gene: TRBV6-5; abundance: .; j_gene: TRBJ2-2; CDR3aa: ASSYSSGANTGELF
v_gene: TRBV7-9; abundance: .; j_gene: TRBJ1-1; CDR3aa: ASSLLRDRGHTEAF
v_gene: TRBV28; abundance: .; j_gene: TRBJ2-5; CDR3aa: ASSRGGATGTQY
v_gene: TRBV9; abundance: .; j_gene: TRBJ2-5; CDR3aa: ASSGPWEETQY
v_gene: TRBV20-1; abundance: .; j_gene: TRBJ2-1; CDR3aa: SVGGGNEQF